This T cell receptor beta chain was found in a study of blood T cell repertoires in COVID-19. Only in-frame clones appear in the TCRdb table, and some are missing; sequencing was by immunoSEQ multiplex PCR. The data hold 15,000 to 20,000 clones, with approximately 90% observed a single time. The CDR3 has 14 residues. V was cut by 2 bases and J by 9 bases, with 12 bases left in between. Looked up from germline, CDR1 is SGDLS and CDR2 is YYNGEE. This receptor was taken from a human donor in a cohort sampled during active COVID-19. The specimen was peripheral blood. The chain is built from TRBV9 and TRBJ1-6; D gene uncertain. The DNA of the CDR3 is TGTGCCAGCAGCGTCGTCCCGGGGAGTTCACCCCTCCACTTT. Translating gives CASSVVPGSSPLHF.